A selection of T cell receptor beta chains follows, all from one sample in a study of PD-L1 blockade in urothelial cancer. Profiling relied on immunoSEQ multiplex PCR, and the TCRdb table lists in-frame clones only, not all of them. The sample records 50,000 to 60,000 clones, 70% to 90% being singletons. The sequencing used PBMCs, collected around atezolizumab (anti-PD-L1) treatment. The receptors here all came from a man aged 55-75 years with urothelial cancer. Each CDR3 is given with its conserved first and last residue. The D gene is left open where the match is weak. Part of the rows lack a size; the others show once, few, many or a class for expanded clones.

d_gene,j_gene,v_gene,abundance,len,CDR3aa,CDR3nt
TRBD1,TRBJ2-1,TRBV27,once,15,CASSAGQGSYNEQFF,TGTGCCAGCAGTGCGGGACAGGGATCCTACAATGAGCAGTTCTTC
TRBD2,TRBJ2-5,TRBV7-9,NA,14,CASSLAGGDETQYF,TGTGCCAGCAGTCTAGCGGGGGGCGACGAGACCCAGTACTTC
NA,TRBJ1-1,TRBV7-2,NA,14,CASSPFKHNTEAFF,TGTGCCAGCAGCCCCTTCAAGCATAACACTGAAGCTTTCTTT
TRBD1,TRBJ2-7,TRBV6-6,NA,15,CASSSGTGFNYEQYF,TGTGCCAGCAGTTCCGGGACAGGTTTCAACTACGAGCAGTACTTC
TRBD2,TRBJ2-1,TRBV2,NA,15,CASSEYGGATNEQFF,TGTGCCAGCAGTGAATACGGGGGGGCGACCAATGAGCAGTTCTTC
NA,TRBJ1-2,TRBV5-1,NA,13,CASSGAGFYGYTF,TGCGCCAGCAGCGGGGCAGGGTTCTATGGCTACACCTTC
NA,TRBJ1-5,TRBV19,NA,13,CASTAAVNQPQHF,TGTGCCAGTACTGCGGCAGTAAATCAGCCCCAGCATTTT
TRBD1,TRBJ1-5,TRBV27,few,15,CASSTTGEEGQPQHF,TGTGCCAGCAGTACCACAGGGGAGGAAGGACAGCCCCAGCATTTT
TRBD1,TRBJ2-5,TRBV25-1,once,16,CASSRGTAFTQETQYF,TGTGCCAGCAGTAGAGGGACAGCCTTTACCCAAGAGACCCAGTACTTC
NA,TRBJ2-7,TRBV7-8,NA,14,CASSPSGRADEQYF,TGTGCCAGCAGCCCCAGTGGCAGGGCGGACGAGCAGTACTTC
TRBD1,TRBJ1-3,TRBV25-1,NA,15,CASTPGTGSGNTIYF,TGTGCCAGCACCCCTGGGACAGGCTCTGGAAACACCATATATTTT
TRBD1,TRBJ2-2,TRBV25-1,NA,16,CASRKPGTGGIGELFF,TGTGCCAGCAGAAAACCCGGGACAGGGGGCATCGGGGAGCTGTTTTTT
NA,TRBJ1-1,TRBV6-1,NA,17,CASSEALRWEVGTEAFF,TGTGCCAGCAGTGAAGCGCTTCGTTGGGAGGTTGGGACTGAAGCTTTCTTT
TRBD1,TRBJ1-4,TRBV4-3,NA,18,CASSPWDSLSSTNEKLFF,TGCGCCAGCAGCCCATGGGACAGCCTGTCGAGTACTAATGAAAAACTGTTTTTT
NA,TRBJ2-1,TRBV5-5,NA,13,CASSLVGGPEQFF,TGTGCCAGCAGCTTGGTTGGGGGCCCTGAGCAGTTCTTC
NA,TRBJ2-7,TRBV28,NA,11,CASSFRYEQYF,TGTGCCAGCAGTTTCCGCTACGAGCAGTACTTC
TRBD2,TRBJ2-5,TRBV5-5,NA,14,CASSLREAEETQYF,TGTGCCAGCAGCTTGCGGGAGGCGGAGGAGACCCAGTACTTC
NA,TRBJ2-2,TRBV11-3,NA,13,CASSPTSVGELFF,TGTGCCAGCAGCCCGACTAGTGTCGGGGAGCTGTTTTTT
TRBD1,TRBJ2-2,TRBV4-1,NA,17,CASSPTGGGKGTGELFF,TGCGCCAGCAGCCCGACAGGGGGCGGGAAAGGCACCGGGGAGCTGTTTTTT
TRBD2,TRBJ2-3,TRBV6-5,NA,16,CASSYSTSGITDTQYF,TGTGCCAGCAGTTACTCGACTAGCGGGATCACAGATACGCAGTATTTT
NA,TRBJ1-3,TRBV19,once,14,CASLQAGAGNTIYF,TGTGCCAGTCTCCAGGCAGGGGCTGGAAACACCATATATTTT
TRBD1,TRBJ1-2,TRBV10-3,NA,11,CAISPGTGGTF,TGTGCCATCAGTCCTGGGACAGGGGGAACCTTC
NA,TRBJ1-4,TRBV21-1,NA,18,CASSRVTRNRGTNEKLFF,TGTGCCAGCAGCAGAGTAACACGAAACAGGGGAACTAATGAAAAACTGTTTTTT
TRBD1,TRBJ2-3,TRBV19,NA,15,CASSDGGQGADTQYF,TGTGCCAGTAGCGACGGGGGACAGGGCGCAGATACGCAGTATTTT
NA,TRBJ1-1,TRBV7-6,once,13,CASSLVGNTEAFF,TGTGCCAGCAGCTTAGTCGGGAACACTGAAGCTTTCTTT
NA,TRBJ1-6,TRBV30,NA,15,CAWRGGSSYNSPLHF,TGTGCCTGGAGGGGGGGAAGCTCCTATAATTCACCCCTCCACTTT
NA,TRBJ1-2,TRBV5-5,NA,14,CASSPDRIHYGYTF,TGTGCCAGCAGCCCAGACAGGATCCACTATGGCTACACCTTC
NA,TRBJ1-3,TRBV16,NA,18,CASSQSLSGSASGNTIYF,TGTGCCAGCAGCCAATCGTTGTCAGGGTCAGCCTCTGGAAACACCATATATTTT
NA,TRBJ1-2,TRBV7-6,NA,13,CASSRQENYGYTF,TGTGCCAGCAGTAGACAGGAGAACTATGGCTACACCTTC
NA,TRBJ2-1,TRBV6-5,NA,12,CASRISRNEQFF,TGTGCCAGCAGGATTAGCCGCAATGAGCAGTTCTTC
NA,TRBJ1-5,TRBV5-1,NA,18,CASSLALGREGCNQPQHF,TGCGCCAGCAGCTTGGCCCTTGGGAGGGAGGGATGCAATCAGCCCCAGCATTTT
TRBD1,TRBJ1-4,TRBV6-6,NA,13,CASSGQVNEKLFF,TGTGCCAGCAGCGGACAGGTTAATGAAAAACTGTTTTTT
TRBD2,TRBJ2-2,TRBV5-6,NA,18,CASSMGLAGASNTGELFF,TGTGCCAGCAGCATGGGACTAGCGGGAGCCTCGAACACCGGGGAGCTGTTTTTT
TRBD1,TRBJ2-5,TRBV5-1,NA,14,CASSVGTALETQYF,TGCGCCAGCAGCGTCGGGACAGCTCTAGAGACCCAGTACTTC
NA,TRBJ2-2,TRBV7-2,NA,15,CASSLVRGSVGELFF,TGTGCCAGCAGCTTAGTAAGAGGGTCGGTCGGGGAGCTGTTTTTT
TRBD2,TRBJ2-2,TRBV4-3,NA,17,CASSRSGAGLNTGELFF,TGCGCCAGCAGCCGCTCCGGAGCGGGATTGAACACCGGGGAGCTGTTTTTT
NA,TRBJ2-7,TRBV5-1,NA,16,CASSLNPITGTDEQYF,TGCGCCAGCAGCTTGAACCCCATCACAGGAACCGACGAGCAGTACTTC
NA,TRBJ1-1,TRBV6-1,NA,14,CASSEVAPNTEAFF,TGTGCCAGCAGTGAAGTGGCCCCGAACACTGAAGCTTTCTTT
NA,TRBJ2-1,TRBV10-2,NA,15,CASRPGDNSYNEQFF,TGCGCCAGCAGACCCGGGGACAACTCCTACAATGAGCAGTTCTTC
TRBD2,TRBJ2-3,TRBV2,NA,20,CASSERGLYAGGPSRDTQYF,TGTGCCAGCAGTGAGAGGGGCTTATACGCGGGAGGGCCCTCGAGGGATACGCAGTATTTT
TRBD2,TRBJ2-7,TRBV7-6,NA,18,CASSPPKRGAEGPYEQYF,TGTGCCAGCAGCCCCCCGAAGCGGGGCGCTGAAGGTCCCTACGAGCAGTACTTC
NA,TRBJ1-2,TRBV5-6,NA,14,CASSLFSPNYGYTF,TGTGCCAGCAGCTTGTTCAGTCCTAACTATGGCTACACCTTC
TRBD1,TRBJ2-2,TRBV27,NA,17,CASSLEGGTGGTGELFF,TGTGCCAGCAGTTTAGAGGGTGGGACAGGGGGTACCGGGGAGCTGTTTTTT
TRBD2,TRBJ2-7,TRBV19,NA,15,CASSRGEGRTYEQYF,TGTGCCAGTAGTAGGGGGGAGGGACGCACCTACGAGCAGTACTTC
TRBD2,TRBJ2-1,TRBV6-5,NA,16,CASSYRGLASYNEQFF,TGTGCCAGCAGTTACCGGGGACTAGCTTCCTACAATGAGCAGTTCTTC
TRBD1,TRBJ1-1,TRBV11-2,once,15,CASSPTTGANTEAFF,TGTGCCAGCAGCCCAACGACAGGGGCGAACACTGAAGCTTTCTTT
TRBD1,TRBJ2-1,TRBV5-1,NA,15,CASSLSTGGYNEQFF,TGCGCCAGCAGCTTGTCCACAGGGGGATACAATGAGCAGTTCTTC
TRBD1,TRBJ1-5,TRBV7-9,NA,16,CASSPDRGLQGQPQHF,TGTGCCAGCAGCCCGGACAGGGGACTTCAAGGTCAGCCCCAGCATTTT
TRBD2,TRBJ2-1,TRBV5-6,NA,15,CASSFGLAGKGEQFF,TGTGCCAGCAGCTTCGGACTAGCGGGGAAGGGTGAGCAGTTCTTC
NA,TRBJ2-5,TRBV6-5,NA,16,CASSYSTGQFQETQYF,TGTGCCAGCAGTTACTCGACCGGACAGTTCCAAGAGACCCAGTACTTC
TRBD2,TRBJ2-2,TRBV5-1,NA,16,CASSPRPSGTTGELFF,TGCGCCAGCAGCCCACGTCCTAGCGGGACCACCGGGGAGCTGTTTTTT
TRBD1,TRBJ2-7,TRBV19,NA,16,CASSIGPRQGATEQYF,TGTGCCAGTAGTATCGGCCCCCGACAGGGGGCGACCGAGCAGTACTTC
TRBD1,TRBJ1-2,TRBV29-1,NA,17,CSVEAYWDRGDLYGYTF,TGCAGCGTTGAAGCCTATTGGGACAGGGGAGATCTCTATGGCTACACCTTC